The entry that follows covers one T cell receptor beta chain sequence. The data are from a study of blood T cell repertoires in COVID-19. Study details: T cells, B-cell-depleted T cells, or PBMCs supplied cDNA or gDNA.

Per the original data handling: Estimated nucleated cell counts came from reference gene primer amplification. Produced via immunoSEQ multiplex PCR; TCRdb's table is partial and in-frame only. Clonal size and the V and J genes are those of that table, whereas D and trimming came from the DNA. The profile shows about 100,000 clones, roughly 80% of them singletons. CDR1 LNHDA and CDR2 SQIVND come from the germline V gene (reference sequence). V was trimmed by 6 bases and J by 5 bases, leaving 13 bases between them. The length of the CDR3 is 14 residues. The V gene is TRBV19, the J gene TRBJ2-2; D perhaps matches TRBD2 (6 bases). The TCR comes from a man in his 70s with active or convalescent COVID-19. The material sequenced was peripheral blood. The CDR3 loop reads CASRTGAGTGELFF. As DNA, the CDR3 is TGTGCCAGTAGGACGGGAGCCGGAACCGGGGAGCTGTTTTTT.